This T cell receptor (beta chain) was found in a study of blood T cell repertoires in COVID-19. Study background: COVID-19 samples from acute and convalescent phases originated in the United States, Italy and Spain. PBMCs, B-cell-depleted T cells, or T cells were the source of the cDNA or gDNA that made up the material.

CDR3 length equals 14 residues. V was trimmed by 4 bases and J by 7 bases, leaving 16 bases between them. Germline CDR1 MNHEY, CDR2 SVGAGI. Clinical histories supplied by participants themselves formed the basis of cohort assignment. Under the authors' procedure: Amplification from reference gene primers served as the basis for estimated nucleated cell counts. Assay used: immunoSEQ multiplex PCR; TCRdb lists only in-frame clones, some missing. Clone size and V and J calls were adopted from that table, with D and trimming inferred from the DNA. The sample shows roughly 180,000 clones, about 84% of them seen only once.

The source is a middle-aged woman with acute COVID-19. Material for sequencing was PBMCs or T cells enriched from blood (not recorded which). This sequence joins TRBV6-5 and TRBJ1-2; the D gene is possibly TRBD1 (6 bases). The CDR3 here is CASSSPGHPSGYTF. CDR3 in DNA: TGTGCCAGCAGTTCTCCGGGACACCCTTCTGGCTACACCTTC.